These T cell receptor beta chains were read from a single sample in a study of PD-1 blockade in classical Hodgkin lymphoma. The repertoire was sequenced with immunoSEQ multiplex PCR; TCRdb's copy has only in-frame clones and lacks some. The sample lists some 90,000 clones; just under 80% were seen once. The specimen was peripheral blood mononuclear cells (PBMCs), collected before the fourth cycle of nivolumab. These receptors were taken from a human donor with classical Hodgkin lymphoma. The CDR3 runs from the conserved cysteine through the conserved F or W. A D gene is named only where the DNA matches it firmly. Clone size is stated in some rows and not others, as once, few, many or a class when expanded.

TRBD2	TRBV2	TRBJ2-3	-	TGTGCCAGCAGGAGACTAGCGGGAGGGTTCACAGATACGCAGTATTTT	CASRRLAGGFTDTQYF
TRBD2	TRBV9	TRBJ2-1	once	TGTGCCAGCAGCAAAAGCCGGGACTACCCTTCCTCCAATGAGCAGTTCTTC	CASSKSRDYPSSNEQFF
TRBD2	TRBV5-1	TRBJ2-3	-	TGCGCCAGCAGCAGGCGACTAGCGGGATCCTTTAGCCTTGGACCTACAGATACGCAGTATTTT	CASSRRLAGSFSLGPTDTQYF
TRBD1	TRBV7-8	TRBJ2-5	few	TGTGCCAGCAGCTTAGCGCTCCAGGGGGCGCAGGAGACCCAGTACTTC	CASSLALQGAQETQYF
-	TRBV21-1	TRBJ1-2	-	TGTGCCACATTAAGGACCTACTATGGCTACACCTTC	CATLRTYYGYTF
-	TRBV4-1	TRBJ1-1	-	TGCGCCAGCAGCCAAGGACTCAGGGACACTGAAGCTTTCTTT	CASSQGLRDTEAFF
TRBD2	TRBV4-1	TRBJ2-1	-	TGCGCCAGCAGCCAGAAGGGACTAGCGGGGGGTACCCACAATGAGCAGTTCTTC	CASSQKGLAGGTHNEQFF
-	TRBV6-5	TRBJ2-7	once	TGTGCCAGCAGCCGCGGTCCTATCATCTCCTACGAGCAGTACTTC	CASSRGPIISYEQYF
TRBD2	TRBV18	TRBJ2-2	-	TGTGCCAGCTCTCGAGGACTAGCCGGGGAGCTGTTTTTT	CASSRGLAGELFF
-	TRBV10-3	TRBJ1-1	-	TGTGCCATCGGCTTAAAACAGGGTAATCCTGAAGCTTTCTTT	CAIGLKQGNPEAFF
-	TRBV6-1	TRBJ1-4	-	TGTGCCAGCAGTGAACAGGCAGTTTATGAAAAACTGTTTTTT	CASSEQAVYEKLFF
TRBD1	TRBV28	TRBJ1-2	-	TGTGCCAGCAACACCTTAGACAGGGTTGGCTACACCTTC	CASNTLDRVGYTF
TRBD1	TRBV4-1	TRBJ2-3	-	TGCGCCAGCAGCCAAGAAAGGACAGGGGACACAGATACGCAGTATTTT	CASSQERTGDTDTQYF
-	TRBV6-4	TRBJ2-3	few	TGTGCCAGCAGTGACTCGGAGACCACAGATACGCAGTATTTT	CASSDSETTDTQYF
TRBD2	TRBV6-1	TRBJ2-7	once	TGTGCCAGCAGTGAACTTCCTAGCGGGAGTTTGGGTATCGACGAGCAGTACTTC	CASSELPSGSLGIDEQYF
-	TRBV15	TRBJ2-4	-	TGTGCCACCAGCCCCTATCAAGCCAAAAACATTCAGTACTTC	CATSPYQAKNIQYF
-	TRBV7-9	TRBJ2-2	-	TGTGCCAGCAGCTTAGCGGCTGGCACCGCCTACACCGGGGAGCTGTTTTTT	CASSLAAGTAYTGELFF
TRBD1	TRBV18	TRBJ2-7	-	TGTGCCAGCTCACCACCGGGACAGTGGTACGAGCAGTACTTC	CASSPPGQWYEQYF
-	TRBV10-3	TRBJ1-2	-	TGTGCCATCAGTGAGTCCGGGGGTCCGGGCTACACCTTC	CAISESGGPGYTF
-	TRBV10-3	TRBJ1-4	few	TGTGCCTCTAAGAACGCCGAAAAACTGTTTTTT	CASKNAEKLFF
TRBD1	TRBV2	TRBJ1-4	-	TGTGCCAGCAGTGATGAGGGACAGGGGCTGAATGAAAAACTGTTTTTT	CASSDEGQGLNEKLFF
-	TRBV11-3	TRBJ2-7	-	TGTGCCAGCAGCTCCGCAGGGGGGTACGAGCAGTACTTC	CASSSAGGYEQYF
-	TRBV2	TRBJ1-1	-	TGTGCCAGCACTGGGACGGCGAACACTGAAGCTTTCTTT	CASTGTANTEAFF
-	TRBV28	TRBJ1-2	-	TGTGCCAGCAGTTTATTTTTCCGAGATGGCTACACCTTC	CASSLFFRDGYTF
-	TRBV5-6	TRBJ1-2	-	TGTGCCAGCAGCTTGAGAGGACACAACTATGGCTACACCTTC	CASSLRGHNYGYTF
-	TRBV7-2	TRBJ2-7	-	TGTGCCAGCAGCTTAGGCATGGGGGGTACAGGAGGCGAGCAGTACTTC	CASSLGMGGTGGEQYF
-	TRBV19	TRBJ1-5	-	TGTGCCAGTATTGATCGGGTCAGGGGAAGCAATCAGCCCCAGCATTTT	CASIDRVRGSNQPQHF
TRBD1	TRBV28	TRBJ1-5	few	TGTGCCAGCAGCCGGACAGGGGACAGCAATCAGCCCCAGCATTTT	CASSRTGDSNQPQHF
-	TRBV21-1	TRBJ1-5	-	TGTGCCAGCAGCCCTTCCCGTCGGTGGGCCCATAGCAATCAGCCCCAGCATTTT	CASSPSRRWAHSNQPQHF
-	TRBV5-1	TRBJ1-6	-	TGCGCCAGCAGCTTGGTGGGGGCCGGGTATAATTCACCCCTCCACTTT	CASSLVGAGYNSPLHF
-	TRBV6-6	TRBJ1-2	-	TGTGCCAGCAGCCCCCAGGGGTCGCCCGTCTATGGCTACACCTTC	CASSPQGSPVYGYTF
-	TRBV5-5	TRBJ2-7	-	TGTGCCAGCAGCTCCCCTGCAGTGACCCACTACGAGCAGTACTTC	CASSSPAVTHYEQYF
-	TRBV9	TRBJ1-6	-	TGTGCCAGCAGCGGACAGTATAATTCACCCCTCCACTTT	CASSGQYNSPLHF
-	TRBV19	TRBJ1-1	-	TGTGCCAGTACCCCTACTTTGAACACTGAAGCTTTCTTT	CASTPTLNTEAFF
TRBD2	TRBV19	TRBJ2-7	-	TGTGCCAGTAGTATAGATCCCCCGCTAGCGGGAGGGTCCCACGAGCAGTACTTC	CASSIDPPLAGGSHEQYF
TRBD1	TRBV6-5	TRBJ1-1	-	TGTGCCAGCAGTTACTCGACAGGGCTTGACACTGAAGCTTTCTTT	CASSYSTGLDTEAFF
-	TRBV19	TRBJ1-4	-	TGTGCCAGTAGTTTCGGGGTGTCTAATGAAAAACTGTTTTTT	CASSFGVSNEKLFF